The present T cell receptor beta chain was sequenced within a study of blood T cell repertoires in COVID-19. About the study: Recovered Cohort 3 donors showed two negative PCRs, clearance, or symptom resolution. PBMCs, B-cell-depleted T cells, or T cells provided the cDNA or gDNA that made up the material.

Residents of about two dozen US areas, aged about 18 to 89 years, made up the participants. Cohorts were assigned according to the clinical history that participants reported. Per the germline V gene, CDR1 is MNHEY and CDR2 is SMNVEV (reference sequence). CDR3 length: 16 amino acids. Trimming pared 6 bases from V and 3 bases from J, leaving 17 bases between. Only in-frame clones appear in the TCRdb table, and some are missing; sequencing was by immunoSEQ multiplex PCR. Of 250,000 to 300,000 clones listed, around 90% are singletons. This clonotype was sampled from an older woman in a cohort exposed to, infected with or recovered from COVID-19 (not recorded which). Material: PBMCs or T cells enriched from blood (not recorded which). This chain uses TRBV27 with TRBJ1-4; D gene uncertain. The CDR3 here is CASSSYGEGSNEKLFF. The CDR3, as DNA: TGTGCCAGCAGCTCATATGGCGAGGGTTCTAATGAAAAACTGTTTTTT.